This TCR beta chain was sequenced in a study of blood T cell repertoires in COVID-19. V was clipped by 2 bases and J by 0 bases, with 8 bases between them. Germline lookup yields CDR1 GTSNPN and CDR2 SVGIG (reference sequence). This CDR3 spans 13 amino acids. Libraries were prepared by immunoSEQ multiplex PCR; TCRdb keeps only in-frame clonotypes and omits some of them. The table records under 150,000 clones, about nine tenths of them present only once. This clone has a handful of counts. The source is a human donor in a cohort sampled during active COVID-19. The specimen was peripheral blood. J is TRBJ2-7 and V is TRBV30, with a possible D match to TRBD1 (6 bases). The chain's CDR3 is CAWSSGASYEQYF. CDR3 DNA: TGTGCCTGGAGTTCAGGGGCCTCCTACGAGCAGTACTTC.